A single sample gave rise to the 19 T cell receptor beta chains below, sequenced in a study of blood T cell repertoires in COVID-19. TCRdb's copy holds only in-frame clones and misses some; the assay was immunoSEQ multiplex PCR. The data hold around 160,000 clones, with approximately 83% observed a single time. Sequenced sample: peripheral blood. The receptors originated from a woman in her sixties or seventies with COVID-19, enrolled during active disease.

V usage is TRBV7-9 and J usage is TRBJ2-7, with 7 bases identical to TRBD1. Trimming took 4 bases from V and 0 from J; bases not matched to a gene: 3. Germline CDR1 reads SEHNR; CDR2 reads FQNEAQ (reference sequence). The CDR3 contains 14 residues. The CDR3 loop reads CASSYRDSSYEQYF. DNA for the CDR3: TGTGCCAGCAGCTACCGGGACAGCTCCTACGAGCAGTACTTC.

V and J are TRBV5-1 and TRBJ2-7, with 8 bases matching TRBD2. CDR3 length: 13 residues. V shed 4 bases and J 2 bases; nucleotides not matched to a gene: 2. Germline V gene lookup returns CDR1 SGHRS and CDR2 YFSETQ. This chain's CDR3 is CASSVGLAYEQYF. The DNA for the CDR3 is TGCGCCAGCAGCGTGGGACTAGCCTACGAGCAGTACTTC. The variable domain in full, with the rest retrieved from reference TRBV5-1 and TRBJ2-7, is KAGVTQTPRYLIKTRGQQVTLSCSPISGHRSVSWYQQTPGQGLQFLFEYFSETQRNKGNFPGRFSGRQFSNSRSEMNVSTLELGDSALYLCASSVGLAYEQYFGPGTRLTVT.

The chain's CDR3 is CASSQTGDYNQPQHF. CDR3 bases: TGCGCCAGCAGCCAGACAGGGGACTACAATCAGCCCCAGCATTTT. The J gene is TRBJ1-5, the V gene TRBV4-1, with TRBD1 matching 8 bases. The CDR3 contains 15 residues. The germline V gene has CDR1 MGHRA and CDR2 YSYEKL. The trim removed 3 bases at V and 3 bases at J, leaving 4 bases unmatched.

The CDR3 sequence: CASSLVGVGSGNTIYF. CDR3 sequence (DNA): TGTGCCAGCAGCTTAGTCGGGGTGGGCTCTGGAAACACCATATATTTT. V gene TRBV7-2 combines with J gene TRBJ1-3; D not certain. Germline V CDR1 and CDR2: SGHTA, FQGNSA. Trimming removed 1 base from V and 0 bases from J, with 10 bases in between. The CDR3 has 16 residues.

The rearrangement links TRBV7-3 to TRBJ2-1; D unresolved. Trimming pared 5 bases from V and 5 bases from J, leaving 19 bases between. CDR3 length equals 16 residues. Germline-derived CDR1 and CDR2 are SGHTA and FQGTGA. CDR3 DNA sequence: TGTGCCAGCAGCCGACTCCCTCTCTTGAATAACAATGAGCAGTTCTTC. It codes for CASSRLPLLNNNEQFF.

J is TRBJ2-3 and V is TRBV15; TRBD2 matches at 8 bases. The CDR3 is 17 residues long. CDR1 and CDR2 from the germline V gene are LNHNV and YYDKDF (reference sequence). The junction had 12 bases not matched to a gene; V was cut back by 0 bases and J by 7 bases. The CDR3 region has the DNA TGTGCCACCAGCAGAGACCAAGGGACTAGAAGGCAGTATACGCAGTATTTT. Its translation is CATSRDQGTRRQYTQYF.

This chain connects TRBV3-1 (or the pseudogene TRBV3-2) to TRBJ1-6; D may be TRBD1 (5 bases). Germline V gene sequence: CDR1 LGHDT, CDR2 YNNKEL (reference sequence). The CDR3 loop spans 15 amino acids. V gave up 4 bases and J gave up 6 bases, with 13 bases separating them. The CDR3 region is CASSPPGRGNSPLHF. The DNA for the CDR3 is TGTGCCAGCAGCCCCCCAGGGCGCGGTAATTCACCCCTCCACTTT.

This chain links TRBV5-1 with TRBJ2-1; TRBD2 matches 16 bases. With V trimmed by 4 bases and J by 7 bases, 5 bases remained unmatched. The CDR3 has 16 amino acids. Germline V gives CDR1 SGHRS, CDR2 YFSETQ. This CDR3 is CASSPGTSGGGNEQFF. DNA for the CDR3: TGCGCCAGCAGCCCCGGGACTAGCGGGGGGGGGAATGAGCAGTTCTTC.

For the CDR3, the DNA is TGTGCCAGTACTTCAAACCGGGACACTTCCTACGAGCAGTACTTC. This translates into CASTSNRDTSYEQYF. The chain is built from TRBV19 and TRBJ2-7; D may be TRBD1 (6 bases). Trimming removed 7 bases from V and 1 base from J, with 17 bases in between. CDR3 size: 15 residues. Germline CDR1 is LNHDA and CDR2 is SQIVND (reference sequence).

The V call is TRBV20-1, the J call TRBJ2-1; D remains unclear. Trimming cost V 3 bases and J 4 bases, with 4 bases left between them. The germline gives CDR1 DFQATT, CDR2 SNEGSKA (reference sequence). CDR3 length: 11 amino acids. This chain's CDR3 is CSASVYNEQFF. The CDR3 nucleotides are TGCAGTGCTAGCGTGTACAATGAGCAGTTCTTC.

This clone was recorded once. The chain uses TRBV6-2 or TRBV6-3 and TRBJ1-1; the D gene is possibly TRBD1 (6 bases). This CDR3 has 19 amino acids. The ends were cut back, 2 bases at V and 0 bases at J, with 22 bases in the middle. CDR1 and CDR2 (germline): MNHEY, SVGEGT. For the CDR3, the DNA is TGTGCCAGCAGTTACGTTACTTGGACAGACATCCTCCTGAACACTGAAGCTTTCTTT. Translating gives CASSYVTWTDILLNTEAFF.

This chain links TRBV28 with TRBJ2-2, with 9 bases aligning to TRBD1. The CDR3 consists of 15 residues. Germline CDR1 and CDR2: MDHEN and SYDVKM. The J segment lost 1 base and the V segment lost 5 bases, leaving 2 bases of the junction unmatched. This CDR3 reads CASSAGQGNTGELFF. DNA of the CDR3: TGTGCCAGCAGTGCGGGACAGGGGAACACCGGGGAGCTGTTTTTT.

The chain has TRBV5-4 and TRBJ2-5; the match to TRBD2 covers 9 bases. The V segment lost 4 bases and the J segment 1 base; nucleotides outside the gene matches: 14. Germline loops: CDR1 SGHNT, CDR2 YYREEE (reference sequence). CDR3 length: 18 amino acids. In DNA, the CDR3 is TGTGCCAGCAGCACTTCTAGCGGGGCCTTCCTTTCCCAAGAGACCCAGTACTTC. Its protein is CASSTSSGAFLSQETQYF.

The chain joins TRBV19 to TRBJ2-7; 10 bases are shared with TRBD1. The CDR3 sequence is 14 residues long. In germline, CDR1 is LNHDA, CDR2 SQIVND (reference sequence). V shed 1 base and J 5 bases; nucleotides not matched to a gene: 2. The CDR3 sequence is CASSIGQGANEQYF. In DNA, the CDR3 is TGTGCCAGTAGTATAGGACAGGGGGCGAACGAGCAGTACTTC.

This clone appeared a single time. The chain joins TRBV19 to TRBJ2-3; 7 bases align to TRBD2. Germline CDR1 LNHDA, CDR2 SQIVND (reference sequence). CDR3 length: 16 residues. After removal of 4 bases from V and 1 base from J, the junction contained 8 bases not matched to a gene. The DNA of the CDR3 is TGTGCCAGTAGTACCTTCTTCACTAGCGGCACAGATACGCAGTATTTT. It is translated as CASSTFFTSGTDTQYF. Supplemented by reference TRBV19 and TRBJ2-3, the full variable domain reads DGGITQSPKYLFRKEGQNVTLSCEQNLNHDAMYWYRQDPGQGLRLIYYSQIVNDFQKGDIAEGYSVSREKKESFPLTVTSAQKNPTAFYLCASSTFFTSGTDTQYFGPGTRLTVL.

The chain uses TRBV10-1 and TRBJ1-2; no reliable D call. CDR1 and CDR2 from the germline V gene are WNHNN and SYGVQD (reference sequence). CDR3 length equals 13 residues. Trimming cost V 2 bases and J 3 bases, with 7 bases left between them. DNA for the CDR3: TGCGCCAGCAGTGAGGGGCAGGACTATGGCTACACCTTC. The encoded protein is CASSEGQDYGYTF.

The chain uses TRBV7-2 and TRBJ1-6; 7 nucleotides line up with TRBD1. Trimming removed 5 bases from V and 8 bases from J; junction bases left unmatched: 12. In germline, CDR1 is SGHTA, CDR2 FQGNSA. The CDR3 runs 16 residues. The CDR3 region has the DNA TGTGCCAGCAGCGGGGGACAGCGCCTCTGGGATTCACCCCTCCACTTT. As protein: CASSGGQRLWDSPLHF.

The gene calls are TRBV6-5 and TRBJ1-1; 8 bases are a match to TRBD1. This CDR3 comprises 14 residues. The V gene end was trimmed by 6 bases and the J gene end by 5 bases; junction bases not matched to a gene: 8. Germline V gives CDR1 MNHEY, CDR2 SVGAGI. The CDR3 DNA follows: TGTGCCAGCAGATTCGGACAGGGACCAACTGAAGCTTTCTTT. Translating gives CASRFGQGPTEAFF.

The rearrangement joins TRBV27 to TRBJ2-7, with 7 bases lining up with TRBD2. With V trimmed by 3 bases and J by 6 bases, 2 bases remained unmatched. The CDR3 is 12 amino acids. Germline lookup yields CDR1 MNHEY and CDR2 SMNVEV (reference sequence). The CDR3 region is CASSLGGGEQYF. Written as DNA, the CDR3 is TGTGCCAGCAGTTTGGGCGGGGGCGAGCAGTACTTC.